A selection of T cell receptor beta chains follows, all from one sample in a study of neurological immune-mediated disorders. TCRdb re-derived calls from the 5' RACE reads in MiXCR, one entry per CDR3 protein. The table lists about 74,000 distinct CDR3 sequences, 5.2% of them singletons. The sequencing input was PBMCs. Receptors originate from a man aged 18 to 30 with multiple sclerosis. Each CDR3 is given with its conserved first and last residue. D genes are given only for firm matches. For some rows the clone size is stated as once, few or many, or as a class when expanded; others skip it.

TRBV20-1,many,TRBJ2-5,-,TGCAGTGCGACCTGGGGTACAGGAGATCCTCAAGAGACCCAGTACTTC,CSATWGTGDPQETQYF
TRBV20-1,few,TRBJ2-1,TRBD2,TGCAGTGCTAGATCTAGCGGGGGGGCGTATGAGCAGTTCTTC,CSARSSGGAYEQFF
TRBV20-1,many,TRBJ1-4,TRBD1,TGCAGTGCTTTGGACAGGGGAGAAAAACTGTTTTTT,CSALDRGEKLFF
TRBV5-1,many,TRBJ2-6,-,TGCGCCAGCAGCCTAGGGCGGAGCTCTGGGGCCAACGTCCTGACTTTC,CASSLGRSSGANVLTF
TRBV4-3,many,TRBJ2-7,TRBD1,TGCGCCAGCAGTCAGGACAGGGCGGCCTACGAGCAGTACTTC,CASSQDRAAYEQYF
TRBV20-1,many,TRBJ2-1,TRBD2,TGCAGTGCTAGAGATAGAAGCGGGGGTTGGGGGAATGAGCAGTTCTTC,CSARDRSGGWGNEQFF
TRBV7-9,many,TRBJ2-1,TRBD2,TGTGCCAGCAGCCACGGGGGGATTTCCTACAATGAGCAGTTCTTC,CASSHGGISYNEQFF
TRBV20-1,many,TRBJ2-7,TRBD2,TGCAGTGCTAGAGATCCCCTAGCGGGGGGCCCCAGCTCCTACGAGCAGTACTTC,CSARDPLAGGPSSYEQYF
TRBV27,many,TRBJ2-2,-,TGTGCCAGCAGTCGGCAAGGGGGATTGTTTTCCGGGGAGCTGTTTTTT,CASSRQGGLFSGELFF
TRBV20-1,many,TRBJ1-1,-,TGCAGTGCTAAGAAATACACTGAAGCTTTCTTT,CSAKKYTEAFF
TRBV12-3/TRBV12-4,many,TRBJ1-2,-,TGTGCCAGCAGTTTATTCGGAAACTATGGCTACACCTTC,CASSLFGNYGYTF
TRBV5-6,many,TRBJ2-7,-,TGTGCCAGCAGCCAGCCCAAGGACTACTCCTACGAGCAGTACTTC,CASSQPKDYSYEQYF
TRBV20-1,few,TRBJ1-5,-,TGCAGTGCGGCACAGGGCAATCAGCCCCAGAATTTT,CSAAQGNQPQNF
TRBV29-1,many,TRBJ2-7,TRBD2,TGCAGCGTTGAAGTGGGACTAACCGCCTACGAGCAGTACTTC,CSVEVGLTAYEQYF
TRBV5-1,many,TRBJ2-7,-,TGCGCCAGCAACGTAGACCCCGGTTACGAGCAGTACTTC,CASNVDPGYEQYF
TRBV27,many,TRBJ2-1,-,TGTGCCAGCAGTCTGACCGCGCGATATAGTCCCTACAATGAGCAGTTCTTC,CASSLTARYSPYNEQFF
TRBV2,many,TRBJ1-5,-,TGTGCCAGCAGTGACGGCAGGGGAGGCCGGAGTCAGCCCCAGCATTTT,CASSDGRGGRSQPQHF
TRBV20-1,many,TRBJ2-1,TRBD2,TGCAGTGCTAAAGGCGGGAGGACCTACAATGAGCAGTTCTTC,CSAKGGRTYNEQFF
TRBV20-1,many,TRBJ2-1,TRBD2,TGCAGTGCTAGAGGGAACGCGGGAGGGCCACATGAGCAGTTCTTC,CSARGNAGGPHEQFF
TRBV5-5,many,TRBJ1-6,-,TGTGCCAGCAGCCCCTCAGGATCTAATAATTCACCCCTCAACTTT,CASSPSGSNNSPLNF
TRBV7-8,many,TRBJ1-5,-,TGTGCCAGCAGCTCCCCCCGGGAGGGCAATCAGCCCCAGAATTTT,CASSSPREGNQPQNF
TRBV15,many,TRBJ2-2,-,TGTGCCACCAGCAACACCGGGGAGCTGTTTTTT,CATSNTGELFF
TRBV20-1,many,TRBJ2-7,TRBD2,TGCAGTGCTAGAACGAGCGGGAGCGGTTACGAGCAGTACTTC,CSARTSGSGYEQYF
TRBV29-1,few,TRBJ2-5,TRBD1,TGCAGCGGGGGGACAGGGAATGCAGAGACCCAGTACTTC,CSGGTGNAETQYF
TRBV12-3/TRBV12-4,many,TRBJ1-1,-,TGTGCCAGCAGTTTTCAGGGAGGCACTGAAGCTTTCTTT,CASSFQGGTEAFF
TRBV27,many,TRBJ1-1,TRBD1,TGTGCCAGCAGGGGACAGCAGAACACTGAAGCTTTCTTT,CASRGQQNTEAFF
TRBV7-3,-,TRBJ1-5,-,TGTGCCAGCAGCTTAGGAAGCAATCAGCTCCAGCATTTT,CASSLGSNQLQHF
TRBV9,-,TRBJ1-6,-,TGTGCCAGCAGCGGACTTGAAAGATCCCTCAACTTT,CASSGLERSLNF
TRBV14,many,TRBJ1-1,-,TGTGCCAGCAGCCAAGGAGGACCGGGGAGGGCTTTCTTT,CASSQGGPGRAFF
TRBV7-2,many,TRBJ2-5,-,TGTGCCAGCAACGAGAGGGCGCAGGAGACCCAGTACTTC,CASNERAQETQYF
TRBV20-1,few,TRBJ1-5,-,TGCAGTGCTAGAGCAGGTAGCAATCAGCCCCAGAATTTT,CSARAGSNQPQNF
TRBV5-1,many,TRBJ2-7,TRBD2,TGCGCCAGCAGCTTTAGCGGGAAGGTTTACGAGCAGTACTTC,CASSFSGKVYEQYF
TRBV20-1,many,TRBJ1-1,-,TGCAGTGCTTCAGGACAGACGGACACTGAAGCTTTCTTT,CSASGQTDTEAFF
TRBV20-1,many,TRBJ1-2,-,TGCAGTGCTAGCGGGACACCGAGGCCCGGCTACACCTTC,CSASGTPRPGYTF
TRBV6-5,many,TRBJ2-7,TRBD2,TGTGCCAGCATTCGGACTAGCGGGAACGGCGAGCAGTACTTC,CASIRTSGNGEQYF
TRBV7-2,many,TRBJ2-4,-,TGTGCCAGCAGCTTAAGAGTCCTAGCCAAAAACATTCAGTACTTC,CASSLRVLAKNIQYF
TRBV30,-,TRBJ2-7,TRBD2,TGTGCCTGGAGTGTGAGACTAGCGGGGTGGGAGCAGTACTTC,CAWSVRLAGWEQYF
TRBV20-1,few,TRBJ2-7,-,TGCAGTGCTAGAACTACAAGCTCCTACGAGCAGTACTTC,CSARTTSSYEQYF
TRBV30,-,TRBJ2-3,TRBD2,TGTGCCTGGACTGGAGCGGGGTTTACAGATACGCAGTATTTT,CAWTGAGFTDTQYF
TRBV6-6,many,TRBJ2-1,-,TGTGCCAGCAGCCCTAGGGGTCCAGAATACAATGAGCAGTTCTTC,CASSPRGPEYNEQFF
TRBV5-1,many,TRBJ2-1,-,TGCGCCAGCAGCTCGACAGGCCCACTCAATGAGCAGTTCTTC,CASSSTGPLNEQFF